This TCR beta chain was captured by sequencing in a study of siplizumab effects on memory and regulatory T cells. The germline V gene encodes CDR1 MNHEY and CDR2 SVGAGI. The length of the CDR3 is 14 residues. V was clipped by 5 bases and J by 0 bases, with 8 bases between them. TCRdb's copy holds only in-frame clones and misses some; the assay was immunoSEQ multiplex PCR. The sample lists approximately 100,000 clones; roughly 91% were seen once. In its sample, this clone was seen once. The specimen sequenced was non-Treg CD4+ T cells sorted from blood. The clonotype was recovered from a human donor in good health. V is TRBV6-5 and J is TRBJ1-3; tentatively, D is TRBD1 (5 bases). CDR3 sequence (DNA): TGTGCCAGCAGTACAGGAGACTCTGGAAACACCATATATTTT. This encodes CASSTGDSGNTIYF.